This record concerns one TCR beta chain sequence. The antigen remains unidentified. The CDR3 has 15 amino acids. Deletions cut 0 bases from V and 5 bases from J, with 10 bases between. From germline, CDR1 is LGHNA and CDR2 YNFKEQ. These data belong to a study of T cells in localized non-small cell lung cancer. General study results and limits: Longer overall survival was linked to higher blood T cell density.

Method: immunoSEQ multiplex PCR; TCRdb's copy keeps in-frame clones and lacks some. The sample records about 77,000 clones, about 88% being singletons. The genes are TRBV4-2 and TRBJ1-4, with D possibly TRBD1 on 5 matching bases. Source: peripheral blood, taken before any cancer treatment. This TCR was recovered from a woman aged 40-69 years with stage I squamous cell lung carcinoma. For the CDR3, the DNA is TGTGCCAGCAGCCAAGATCACGGGGGGAATGAAAAACTGTTTTTT. It translates to CASSQDHGGNEKLFF.